The entry below gives a single TCR beta chain sequence along with its context. Its recognized antigen is unknown. Base qualities were left out, and no much larger clone turns up one base away. The data were obtained in a study of OX40 agonist ivuxolimab in advanced cancers. For context, the study as a whole: The costimulatory receptor OX40 (CD134) was targeted by ivuxolimab, a fully human IgG2 agonistic monoclonal antibody. Intravenous ivuxolimab was administered to patients every 2 weeks at six dose levels: 0.01, 0.1, 0.3, 1.5, 3 and 10 mg/kg. Of the approximately 50 dose-escalation patients, hepatocellular carcinoma was present in approximately 20, melanoma in approximately 15, renal cell carcinoma in 9 and head and neck cancer in 9. In the dose-escalation cohort, more than 75% of patients were male, and the mean age was approximately 60 years, with a range of about 20 to 79. Patients were allowed to have had prior anti-PD-1, anti-PD-L1 or anti-CTLA-4 therapy, and around 43% of the dose-escalation patients had been treated with checkpoint inhibitors. Partial responses occurred in three dose-escalation patients: two with cutaneous melanoma and one with hepatocellular carcinoma. Peripheral TCRbeta sequencing was intended to test whether TCR sequence diversity was altered and clonal T-cell expansion was caused by ivuxolimab. The paper covers the monotherapy dose-escalation part of the phase I ivuxolimab trial, which included N of about 50 patients.

To sequence the TCRbeta CDR3 region, genomic DNA was isolated from the sorted cells. The immunoSEQ Assay was used to sequence the TCRbeta CDR3 regions. Sourced from immuneACCESS, this table was stored by TCRdb with only in-frame sequences that have V and J called. A share of the clones is absent; for the studies checked, an unresolved V gene accounts for under half, and the remainder has no known explanation. The sample contains some 75,000 clones, approximately 86% of them found a single time. The ten largest account for under 3% of the sample. The germline ends are 12 bases apart after V is trimmed by 1 base and J by 3 bases. Taken from the germline V gene, the CDR1 and CDR2 loops are SGHTA and FQGTGA. The CDR3 holds 15 amino acids from the cysteine to the phenylalanine. The sequence is cut down to CDR3 DNA, 45 bases in frame from base 1. The paper as a whole reports these results and caveats: At doses of 0.1 to 3.0 mg/kg, clonal expansion of both CD4+ and CD8+ blood T cells was observed from baseline to week 6. Partial responders in the 0.1-3.0 mg/kg groups had among the lowest normalized peripheral clonal expansion, especially among CD8+ T cells. After ivuxolimab, expanded clones were on average more numerous among CD8+ T cells than among CD4+ T cells. The antigen specificity of the peripheral T cells that underwent clonal expansion was not determined. Low levels of normalized T-cell clonal expansion were also seen in some nonresponding patients.

Patients with a history of autoimmune disease or receiving systemic immunosuppression were excluded from the trial. Peripheral blood for TCR sequencing was collected from all dose cohorts at baseline, on cycle 4 day 1, and on cycle 7 day 1. Samples came from an open-label, multicenter, first-in-human phase I dose-escalation trial of ivuxolimab. Adults with locally advanced or metastatic head and neck squamous cell, hepatocellular, melanoma or renal cell carcinoma were enrolled in the trial. Before TCR sequencing, CD4+ and CD8+ T cells were separately sorted from peripheral blood. The source is an adult with an advanced solid tumor such as melanoma, head and neck, liver or kidney cancer. This specimen was CD4+ or CD8+ T cells sorted from blood, taken in a trial of the OX40 agonist ivuxolimab. The V gene is TRBV7-3 and the J gene is TRBJ1-2, with a weak D call of TRBD1 (5 bases match). Here the CDR3 is given as CASSLRGGVDYGYTF. The bases are TGTGCCAGCAGCTTAAGGGGAGGGGTCGACTATGGCTACACCTTC.